The subject of this entry is one T cell receptor (beta chain). This receptor's antigen is unknown. No much larger clone is present one base from it, and per-base qualities are unavailable. The record originates from a study of T cell responses to AZD1222 COVID-19 vaccine (dated by TCRdb to 2020 to 2023). In terms of the full investigation: A total of 233 trial participants underwent TCR sequencing, of whom some 200 had received two doses of AZD1222 and around 25 had received two doses of the MenACWY control vaccine. Trial participants were enrolled by age into 18-55, 56-69 and 70-plus year subgroups, with roughly 160, 29 and 62 TCR-sequenced participants respectively. The research as a whole found: Only five to seven AZD1222 recipients were SARS-CoV-2 seropositive at baseline, limiting conclusions about previously exposed vaccinees. Nearly half of unique spike-specific TCRs reportedly recognized epitopes outside regions mutated in the B.1.351 and B.1.1.7 variants. A significant rise in spike-specific TCR breadth and depth was observed after two AZD1222 doses relative to day 0 and relative to MenACWY recipients. Participants were mostly white British, with more females than males. The authors suggested clonal diversity may have been underestimated. No day 14 peak-response samples were available, so repertoires were characterized only after the peak T cell response. The vaccine-associated CD4 TCRs covered the entire spike protein, and the dominant responses fell in regions 160-218 and 743-854. In the small 56-69-year group, the increase in depth fell short of significance, most likely because of low power.

The sample's time point label, in plain terms: baseline before first vaccination. The sample's treatment or condition label is to be understood as: meningococcal conjugate vaccine given as trial control. The vaccinee samples were drawn from two UK trials, COV001 and COV002, one of which was a single-blind randomized controlled phase 2/3 trial testing AZD1222 (ChAdOx1 nCoV-19) in healthy adults. For TCRbeta chain sequencing, PBMC samples were collected from trial participants at day 0 and at day 28 after the second dose. The CDR3 regions of human TCRbeta chains were analyzed by immunosequencing. In the authors' own workflow: Repertoire TCRs were checked for matches against a reference library of SARS-CoV-2-specific TCRs that had been generated using the MIRA antigen-specificity platform. Breadth meant the fraction of unique TCRs that were SARS-CoV-2-associated, whereas depth meant the fraction of total T cells that were SARS-CoV-2-associated. Using the MIRA data, every spike-specific TCR was mapped to the spike region that the TCR reacted to and assigned to either a CD4 or a CD8 class. Log10-transformed breadth and depth values were compared by one-way ANOVA with Sidak's multiple comparisons tests. The clones in this table, taken by TCRdb from immuneACCESS, are in-frame only. Not every clone is retained; where verified, under half of the shortfall comes from an unresolved V gene, and the cause of the rest is unknown. V, J and clone size reflect that table, while D and trimming were determined from the DNA. In this sample the table shows approximately 77,000 clones, 92% of which occur a single time. Roughly 6.8% of the sample goes to the ten largest clones.

The receptor was derived from an adult in good health. Source: peripheral blood, taken on day 0 of MenACWY control vaccination.

The CDR3 region reads CASSRRTGGGEQYF. Here is the DNA: TGTGCCAGCAGCCGCCGGACAGGGGGTGGCGAGCAGTACTTC. The sequence links TRBV27 to TRBJ2-7, with TRBD1 identical over 10 junction bases. The germline V gene encodes CDR1 MNHEY and CDR2 SMNVEV (reference sequence). Clipping removes 6 bases from V and 6 bases from J, with 8 as the unmatched junction base count. The CDR3 contains 14 residues, cysteine and phenylalanine counted. The read is trimmed to its CDR3 DNA, 42 bases read in frame from base 1.